The T cell receptor beta chain under discussion was sequenced for a study of identical twins (dated by TCRdb to the mid-2010s). About the investigation overall: TCR alpha and beta repertoires from monozygotic twins, unrelated adults of various ages and cord blood were deep-sequenced to test whether fetal clonotypes persist. To rule out contamination, replicate twin experiments were performed at different times with different library preparation protocols. Here is what the overall study found, with its caveats: In beta out-of-frame sequences, excess twin sharing was weaker, because having fewer shared sequences lowered the signal-to-noise ratio. In monozygotic twins, recombination models systematically underestimated out-of-frame TCR alpha sharing, but the models matched the sharing seen between unrelated individuals. Out-of-frame TCR alpha sequences shared between twins showed an excess of low generation-probability sequences compared with coincidental sharing between unrelated individuals. Invariant T cells such as MAIT and iNKT could partly confound zero-insertion analyses, though diverse VJ usage argued against this for most clonotypes. Abundant cord blood beta clonotypes had fewer insertions, young adult naive repertoires showed a similar but weaker trend, and memory repertoires showed no such trend. Because the same donors could not be followed over many years, the conclusions depended on cross-sectional statistical analysis.

As to this clonotype: Which antigen it targets is not known. Base-call qualities are not available, and no considerably larger clone is one nucleotide away.

Every donor was a healthy Caucasian. The twin cohort consisted of three pairs of female monozygotic twins, all aged about 18 to 29 years. Peripheral blood mononuclear cells were used as the source from which RNA for TCR libraries was isolated. From a lookup of the germline V gene (reference sequence), CDR1 and CDR2 are DFQATT and SNEGSKA. V loses 0 bases at its end and J loses 8 bases; junction bases beyond the gene matches: 2. The CDR3 numbers 12 residues from cysteine through phenylalanine. Only CDR3 DNA is held: 36 bases, read in frame from base 1. Library construction relied on 5' RACE. For sequencing, an Illumina HiSeq 2000 was employed. Template switching added a universal primer binding site, and the final cDNA carried a unique molecular identifier that allowed TCR cDNA molecules to be counted accurately. First-strand cDNA for TCR alpha and beta chains was synthesized from specific primers in the conserved constant-segment region. Each cDNA library was double barcoded, with a SMART-Mk sample barcode plus Illumina barcodes, to control for contamination. TruSeq adapter sequences and Illumina sample barcodes were added in two successive PCR steps. The TCR alpha and beta cDNA libraries were sequenced on the Illumina HiSeq platform using custom primers. Under the source paper's analysis protocol: Unique molecular identifiers were extracted from raw reads with MiGEC, and CDR3 positions were determined with MiXCR. For each individual, recombination models were inferred using an EM algorithm with the repgenHMM and IGoR tools. The analysis of shared clonotypes was done with the tcR package in R, with sharing normalized by the product of cloneset sizes. To study raw recombination free of thymic and clonal selection effects, out-of-frame nonproductive sequences were analyzed. In-frame beta chains were kept once TCRdb had trimmed the public reads at Q25 with fastp and called clones with MiXCR. Entries are consolidated by CDR3 protein sequence, retaining the most common genes and DNA. V and J calls and clone size were set by TCRdb, not the authors. The sample table lists roughly 770,000 distinct CDR3 sequences, 18% of them with a count of one. The ten largest account for roughly 13% of the sample.

The data also belong to a second study, concerning T cells expressing NK-cell markers. Looking at the second paper: TCR beta-chain repertoires were profiled in sorted CD3+CD56+NKG2C+, CD3+CD56+NKG2C- and CD3+CD56-NKG2C+ T-cell subsets from about 8 donors. Of the eight sequenced donors, seven were found to be HCMV-seropositive and one was found to be HCMV-seronegative. In several experiments an anti-gammadeltaTCR antibody was added to restrict sorting to alphabetaTCR-expressing T cells. In over five donors, the dominant CD3+CD56+NKG2C+ clonotypes were among the top 10 CD8+ clonotypes and accounted for about 1.0-7.5% of CD8+ T cells. Those dominant clonotypes were again the most abundant among CD3+CD56-NKG2C+ cells in a handful of donors, at roughly 25-65%. It remained unclear whether the expanded NKG2C-expressing T cell clones were specific for HCMV antigens. The eight sequenced donors were randomly selected healthy volunteers, three men and five women. HCMV serostatus was determined by detecting HCMV-specific IgG in serum with a commercial ELISA kit. Bulk peripheral blood T-cell repertoires were additionally sequenced from unsorted PBMC for over five donors. MIGEC was used to demultiplex reads and group the reads by UMI, and MiTCR was used to assemble and quantify clonotypes. To remove erroneous sequences, TCR cDNA sequences were retained only when supported by two or more reads. The tcR package was used for downstream repertoire analysis, and clonotypes were matched between fractions using CDR3 nucleotide sequence together with V segment. VDJmatch was used to annotate antigen specificity against VDJdb, with one amino acid substitution in CDR3 permitted.

This sequence uses TRBV20-1 and TRBJ1-2; the junction holds 8 bases that match TRBD1. The clonotype comes from a woman aged 18-29 years in good health. The sequencing sample was made of PBMCs. CDR3 loop: CSARDRGRGYTF. The DNA is as follows: TGCAGTGCTAGAGACAGGGGGCGAGGCTACACCTTC.